This T cell receptor (beta chain) was recovered during a study of blood T cell repertoires in COVID-19. As for the study in general: Collection of acute and convalescent COVID-19 samples took place in the United States, Italy and Spain.

Some clones are missing from TCRdb's copy, which holds only in-frame ones; the method was immunoSEQ multiplex PCR. The sample includes about 250,000 clones, about 85% of them seen just once. There are 17 residues in the CDR3. CDR1 KGHDR and CDR2 SFDVKD come from the germline V gene. Trimming cost V 4 bases and J 2 bases, with 18 bases left between them. This clone has a handful of counts. The sequence was obtained from a woman of 80 years or more with acute or convalescent COVID-19. This chain connects TRBV24-1 to TRBJ2-3; a possible D gene is TRBD1 (7 bases). Sequenced material: peripheral blood. CDR3 protein: CATSDGGTEKVTDTQYF. In nucleotides, the CDR3 is TGTGCCACCAGTGACGGAGGGACAGAAAAAGTCACAGATACGCAGTATTTT.